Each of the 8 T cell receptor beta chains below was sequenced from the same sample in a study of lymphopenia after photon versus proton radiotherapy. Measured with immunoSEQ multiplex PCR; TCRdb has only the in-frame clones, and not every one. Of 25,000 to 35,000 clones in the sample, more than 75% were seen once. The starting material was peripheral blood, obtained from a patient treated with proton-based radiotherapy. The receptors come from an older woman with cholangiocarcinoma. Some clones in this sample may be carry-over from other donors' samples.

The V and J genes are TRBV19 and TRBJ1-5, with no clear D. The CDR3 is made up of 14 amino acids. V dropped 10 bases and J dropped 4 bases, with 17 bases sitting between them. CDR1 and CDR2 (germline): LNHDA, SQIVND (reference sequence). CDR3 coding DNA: TGTGCCACCCGAAGGTCGGGATTAAATCAGCCCCAGCATTTT. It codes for CATRRSGLNQPQHF.

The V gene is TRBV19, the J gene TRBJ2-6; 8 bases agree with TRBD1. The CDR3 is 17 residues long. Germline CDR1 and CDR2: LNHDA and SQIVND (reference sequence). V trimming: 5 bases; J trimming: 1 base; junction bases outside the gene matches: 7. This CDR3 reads CASSPGGASSGANVLTF. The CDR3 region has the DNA TGTGCCAGTAGTCCAGGGGGCGCGAGTTCTGGGGCCAACGTCCTGACTTTC.

Here the CDR3 reads CASSPTTGNSPLHF. For the CDR3, the DNA is TGTGCCAGCTCACCCACGACAGGAAATTCACCCCTCCACTTT. V is TRBV18 and J is TRBJ1-6; tentatively, D is TRBD1 (6 bases). This CDR3 is 14 amino acids long. V lost 3 bases to trimming and J lost 7 bases, with 10 bases between them. Germline lookup yields CDR1 KGHSH and CDR2 LQKENI.

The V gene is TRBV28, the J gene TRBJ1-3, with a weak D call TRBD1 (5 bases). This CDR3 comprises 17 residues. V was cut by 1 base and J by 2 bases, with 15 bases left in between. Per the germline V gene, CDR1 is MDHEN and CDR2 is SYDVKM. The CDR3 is CASSLFSGDSPGNTIYF. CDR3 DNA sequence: TGTGCCAGCAGTTTATTCTCGGGGGACTCCCCTGGAAACACCATATATTTT. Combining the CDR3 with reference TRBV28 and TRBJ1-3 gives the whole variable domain DVKVTQSSRYLVKRTGEKVFLECVQDMDHENMFWYRQDPGLGLRLIYFSYDVKMKEKGDIPEGYSVSREKKERFSLILESASTNQTSMYLCASSLFSGDSPGNTIYFGEGSWLTVV.

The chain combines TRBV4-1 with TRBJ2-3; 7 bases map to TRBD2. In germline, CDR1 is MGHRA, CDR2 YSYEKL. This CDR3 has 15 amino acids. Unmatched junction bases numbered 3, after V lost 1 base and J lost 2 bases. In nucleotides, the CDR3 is TGCGCCAGCAGCCAAGGAGGGAGGGCCACAGATACGCAGTATTTT. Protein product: CASSQGGRATDTQYF.

The CDR3 here is CASSGEEDRAARGYTF. For the CDR3, the DNA is TGTGCCAGCAGCGGGGAGGAGGACAGAGCCGCTAGAGGCTACACCTTC. The V gene is TRBV9, the J gene TRBJ1-2; TRBD1 is a possible D gene (6 bases). The CDR3 runs to 16 residues. Trimming pared 3 bases from V and 8 bases from J, leaving 23 bases between. Germline V CDR1 and CDR2: SGDLS, YYNGEE. Together with reference TRBV9 and TRBJ1-2, the CDR3 gives the full variable domain: DSGVTQTPKHLITATGQRVTLRCSPRSGDLSVYWYQQSLDQGLQFLIQYYNGEERAKGNILERFSAQQFPDLHSELNLSSLELGDSALYFCASSGEEDRAARGYTFGSGTRLTVV.

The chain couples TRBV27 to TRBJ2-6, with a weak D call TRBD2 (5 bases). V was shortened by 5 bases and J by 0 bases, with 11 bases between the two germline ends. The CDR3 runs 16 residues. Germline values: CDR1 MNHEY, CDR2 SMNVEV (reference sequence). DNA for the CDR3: TGTGCCAGCAGTCTCCTCCGGGGCTCTGGGGCCAACGTCCTGACTTTC. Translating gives CASSLLRGSGANVLTF.

The CDR3 DNA is TGTGCCAGCTCACCTACTACTACTGGACTAGCGGGAGTAGGTGATGAGCAGTTCTTC. It encodes CASSPTTTGLAGVGDEQFF. The chain links TRBV18 to TRBJ2-1, with TRBD2 identical over 13 bases. The CDR3 has 19 residues. The V and J ends lost 3 bases and 8 bases, in that order; junction bases with no gene match: 16. Germline CDR1 and CDR2: KGHSH and LQKENI.